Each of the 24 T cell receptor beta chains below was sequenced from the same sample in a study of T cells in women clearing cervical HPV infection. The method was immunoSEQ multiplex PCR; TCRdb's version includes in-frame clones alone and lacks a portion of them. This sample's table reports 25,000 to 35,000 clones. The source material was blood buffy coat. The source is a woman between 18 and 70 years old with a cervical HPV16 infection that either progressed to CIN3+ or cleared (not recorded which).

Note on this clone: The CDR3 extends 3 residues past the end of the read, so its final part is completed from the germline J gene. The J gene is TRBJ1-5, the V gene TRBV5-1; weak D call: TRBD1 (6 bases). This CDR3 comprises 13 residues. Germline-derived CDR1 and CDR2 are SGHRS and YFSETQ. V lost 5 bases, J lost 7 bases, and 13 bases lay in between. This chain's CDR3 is CASRGHPKQPQHF. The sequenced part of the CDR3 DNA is TGCGCCAGCAGGGGACACCCGAAACAGCCC.

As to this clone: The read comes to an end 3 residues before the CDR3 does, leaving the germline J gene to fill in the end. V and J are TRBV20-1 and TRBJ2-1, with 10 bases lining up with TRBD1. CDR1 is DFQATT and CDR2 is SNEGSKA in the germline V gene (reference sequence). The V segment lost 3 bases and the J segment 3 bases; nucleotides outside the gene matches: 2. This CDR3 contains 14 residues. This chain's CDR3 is CSASDRGLYNEQFF. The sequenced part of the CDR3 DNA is TGCAGTGCTAGCGACAGGGGGCTCTACAATGAG.

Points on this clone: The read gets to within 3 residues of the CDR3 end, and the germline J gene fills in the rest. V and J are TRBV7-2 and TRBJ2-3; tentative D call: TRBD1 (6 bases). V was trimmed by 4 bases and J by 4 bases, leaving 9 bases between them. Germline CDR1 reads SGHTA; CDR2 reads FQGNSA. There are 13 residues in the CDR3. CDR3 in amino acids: CASSYTGPDTQYF. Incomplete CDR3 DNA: TGTGCCAGCAGCTACACAGGGCCAGATACG.

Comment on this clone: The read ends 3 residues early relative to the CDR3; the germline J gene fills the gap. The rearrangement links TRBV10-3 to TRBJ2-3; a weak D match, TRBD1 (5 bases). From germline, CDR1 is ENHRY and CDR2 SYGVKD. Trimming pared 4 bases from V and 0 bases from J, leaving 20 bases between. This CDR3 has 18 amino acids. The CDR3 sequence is CAISAITATATSTDTQYF. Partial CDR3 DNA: TGTGCCATCAGTGCTATTACCGCGACAGCGACTAGCACAGATACG.

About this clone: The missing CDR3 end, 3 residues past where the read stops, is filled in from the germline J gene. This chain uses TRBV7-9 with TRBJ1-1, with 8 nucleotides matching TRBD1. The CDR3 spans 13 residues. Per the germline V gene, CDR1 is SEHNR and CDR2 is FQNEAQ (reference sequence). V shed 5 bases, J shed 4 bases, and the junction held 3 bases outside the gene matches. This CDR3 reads CASSGQGITEAFF. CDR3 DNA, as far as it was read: TGTGCCAGCAGCGGACAGGGTATCACTGAA.

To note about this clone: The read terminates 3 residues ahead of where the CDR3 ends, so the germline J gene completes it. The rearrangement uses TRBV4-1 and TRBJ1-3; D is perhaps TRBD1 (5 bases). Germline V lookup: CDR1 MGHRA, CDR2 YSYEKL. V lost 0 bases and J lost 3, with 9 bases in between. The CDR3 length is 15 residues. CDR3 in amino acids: CASSQESGLGNTIYF. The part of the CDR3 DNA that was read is TGCGCCAGCAGCCAAGAATCAGGGCTTGGAAACACC.

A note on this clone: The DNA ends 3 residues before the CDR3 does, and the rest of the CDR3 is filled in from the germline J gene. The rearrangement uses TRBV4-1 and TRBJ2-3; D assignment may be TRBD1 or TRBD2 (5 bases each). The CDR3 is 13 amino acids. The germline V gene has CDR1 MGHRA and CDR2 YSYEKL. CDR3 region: CASSQAQGEAQYF. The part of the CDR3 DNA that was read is TGCGCCAGCAGCCAAGCCCAGGGAGAGGCG.

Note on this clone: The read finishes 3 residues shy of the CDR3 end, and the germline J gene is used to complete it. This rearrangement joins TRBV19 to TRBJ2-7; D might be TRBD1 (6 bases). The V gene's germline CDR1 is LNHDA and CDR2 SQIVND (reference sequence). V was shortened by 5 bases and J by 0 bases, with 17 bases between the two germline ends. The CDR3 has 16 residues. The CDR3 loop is CASSARTGLSSYEQYF. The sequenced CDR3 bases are TGTGCCAGTAGTGCCCGAACAGGGCTTAGCTCCTACGAG.

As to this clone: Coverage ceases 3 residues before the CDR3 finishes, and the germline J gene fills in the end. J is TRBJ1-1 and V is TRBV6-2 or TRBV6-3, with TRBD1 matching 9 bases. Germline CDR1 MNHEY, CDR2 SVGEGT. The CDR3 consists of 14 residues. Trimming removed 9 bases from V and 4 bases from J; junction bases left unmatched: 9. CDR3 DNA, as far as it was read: TGTGCCAGGGGGCCCTACAGGGGGCCCACTGAA. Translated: CARGPYRGPTE. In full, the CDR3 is CARGPYRGPTEAFF.

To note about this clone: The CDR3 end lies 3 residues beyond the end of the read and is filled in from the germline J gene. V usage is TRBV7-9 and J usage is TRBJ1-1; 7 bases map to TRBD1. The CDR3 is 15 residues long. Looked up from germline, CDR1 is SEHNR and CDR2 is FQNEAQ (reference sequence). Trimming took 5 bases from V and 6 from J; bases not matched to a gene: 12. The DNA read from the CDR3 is TGTGCCAGCAGCACCCGACAGGGAAGTAAGTCTGAA. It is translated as CASSTRQGSKSE. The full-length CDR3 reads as CASSTRQGSKSEAFF. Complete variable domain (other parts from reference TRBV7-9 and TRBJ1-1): DTGVSQNPRHKITKRGQNVTFRCDPISEHNRLYWYRQTLGQGPEFLTYFQNEAQLEKSRLLSDRFSAERPKGSFSTLEIQRTEQGDSAMYLCASSTRQGSKSEAFFGQGTRLTVV.

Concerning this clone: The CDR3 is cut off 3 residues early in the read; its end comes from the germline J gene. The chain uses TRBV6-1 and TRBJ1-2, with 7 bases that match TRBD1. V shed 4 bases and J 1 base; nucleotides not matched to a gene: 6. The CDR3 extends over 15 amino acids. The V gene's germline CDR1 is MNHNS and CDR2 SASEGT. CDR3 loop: CASSVRDSDNYGYTF. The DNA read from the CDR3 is TGTGCCAGCAGTGTACGGGACAGCGATAACTATGGC.

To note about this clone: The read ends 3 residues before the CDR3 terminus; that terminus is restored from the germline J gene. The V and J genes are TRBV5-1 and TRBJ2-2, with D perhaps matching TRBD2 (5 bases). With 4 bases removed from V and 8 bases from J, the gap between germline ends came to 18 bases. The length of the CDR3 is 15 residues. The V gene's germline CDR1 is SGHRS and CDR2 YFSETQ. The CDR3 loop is CASSPRPQEDGELFF. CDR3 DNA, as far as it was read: TGCGCCAGCAGCCCGCGCCCTCAGGAGGATGGGGAG.

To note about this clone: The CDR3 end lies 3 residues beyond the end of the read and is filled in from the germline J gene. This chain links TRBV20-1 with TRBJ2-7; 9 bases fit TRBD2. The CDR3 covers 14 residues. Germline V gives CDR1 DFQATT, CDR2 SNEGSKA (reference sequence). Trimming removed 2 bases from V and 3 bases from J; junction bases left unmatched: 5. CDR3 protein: CSARTGTSYYEQYF. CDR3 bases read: TGCAGTGCTAGAACCGGGACTAGCTACTACGAG.

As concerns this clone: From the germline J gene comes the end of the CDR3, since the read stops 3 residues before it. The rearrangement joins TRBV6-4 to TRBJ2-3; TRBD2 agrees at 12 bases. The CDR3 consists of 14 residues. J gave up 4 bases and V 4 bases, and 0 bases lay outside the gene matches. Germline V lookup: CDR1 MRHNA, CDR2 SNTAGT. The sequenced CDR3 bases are TGTGCCAGCAGTGGGACTAGCGGGGCAGATACG. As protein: CASSGTSGADT. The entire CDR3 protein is CASSGTSGADTQYF.

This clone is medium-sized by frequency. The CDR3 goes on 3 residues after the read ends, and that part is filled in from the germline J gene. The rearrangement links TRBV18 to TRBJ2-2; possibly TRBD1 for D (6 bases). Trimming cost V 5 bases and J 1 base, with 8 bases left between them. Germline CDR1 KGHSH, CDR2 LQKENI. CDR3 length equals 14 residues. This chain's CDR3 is CASSSGQNTGELFF. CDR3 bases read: TGTGCCAGCTCATCGGGACAGAACACCGGGGAG.

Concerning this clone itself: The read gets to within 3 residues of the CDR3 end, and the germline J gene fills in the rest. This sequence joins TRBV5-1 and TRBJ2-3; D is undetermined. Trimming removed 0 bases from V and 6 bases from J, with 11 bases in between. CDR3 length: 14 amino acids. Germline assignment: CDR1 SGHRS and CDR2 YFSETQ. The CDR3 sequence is CASSLESGLDTQYF. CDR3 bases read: TGCGCCAGCAGCTTGGAATCGGGTTTGGATACG.

This CDR3 reads CSARVPYSGANVLTF. The CDR3 bases that were read are TGCAGTGCTAGAGTCCCTTACTCTGGGGCCAACGTC. The chain has TRBV20-1 and TRBJ2-6; D unclear. The DNA ends 3 residues before the CDR3 does, and the rest of the CDR3 is filled in from the germline J gene. From germline, CDR1 is DFQATT and CDR2 SNEGSKA (reference sequence). V lost 1 base, J lost 0 bases, and 7 bases lay in between. There are 15 residues in the CDR3.

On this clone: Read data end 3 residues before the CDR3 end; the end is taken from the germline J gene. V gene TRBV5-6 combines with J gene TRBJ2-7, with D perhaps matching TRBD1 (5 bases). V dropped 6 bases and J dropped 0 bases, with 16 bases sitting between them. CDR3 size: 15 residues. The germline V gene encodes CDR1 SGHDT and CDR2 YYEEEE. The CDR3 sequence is CASTGQSFSSYEQYF. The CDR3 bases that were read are TGTGCCAGCACAGGGCAAAGTTTTAGCTCCTACGAG. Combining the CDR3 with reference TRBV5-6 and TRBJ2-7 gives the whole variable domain DAGVTQSPTHLIKTRGQQVTLRCSPKSGHDTVSWYQQALGQGPQFIFQYYEEEERQRGNFPDRFSGHQFPNYSSELNVNALLLGDSALYLCASTGQSFSSYEQYFGPGTRLTVT.

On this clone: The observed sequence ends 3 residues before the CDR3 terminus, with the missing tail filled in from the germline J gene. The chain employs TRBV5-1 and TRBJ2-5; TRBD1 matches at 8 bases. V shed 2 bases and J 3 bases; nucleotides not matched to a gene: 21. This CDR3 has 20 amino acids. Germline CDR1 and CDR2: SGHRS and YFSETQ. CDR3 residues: CASSFEALRTGQLSKETQYF. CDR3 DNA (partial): TGCGCCAGCAGCTTCGAGGCTCTTAGGACAGGGCAACTATCAAAAGAGACC.

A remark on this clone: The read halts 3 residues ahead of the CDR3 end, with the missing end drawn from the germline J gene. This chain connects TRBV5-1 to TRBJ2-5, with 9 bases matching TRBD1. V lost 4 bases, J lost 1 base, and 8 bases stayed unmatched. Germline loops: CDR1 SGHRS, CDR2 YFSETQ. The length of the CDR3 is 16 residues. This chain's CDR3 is CASSLGTGRSQETQYF. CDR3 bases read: TGCGCCAGCAGCCTTGGGACAGGGCGTAGCCAAGAGACC.

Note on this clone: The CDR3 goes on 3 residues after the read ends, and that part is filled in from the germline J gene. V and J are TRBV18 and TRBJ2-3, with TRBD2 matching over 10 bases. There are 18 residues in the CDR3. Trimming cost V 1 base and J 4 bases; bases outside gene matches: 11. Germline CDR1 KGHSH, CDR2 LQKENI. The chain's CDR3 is CASSPQDSSGGLADTQYF. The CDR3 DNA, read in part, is TGTGCCAGCTCACCACAGGACTCTAGCGGGGGTCTAGCAGATACG.

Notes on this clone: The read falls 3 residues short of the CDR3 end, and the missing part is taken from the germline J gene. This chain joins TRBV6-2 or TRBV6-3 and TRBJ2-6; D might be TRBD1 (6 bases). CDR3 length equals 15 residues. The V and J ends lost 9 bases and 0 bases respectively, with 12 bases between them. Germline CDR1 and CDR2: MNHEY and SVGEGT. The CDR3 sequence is CASNRDISGANVLTF. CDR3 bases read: TGTGCCAGTAACAGGGATATCTCTGGGGCCAACGTC.

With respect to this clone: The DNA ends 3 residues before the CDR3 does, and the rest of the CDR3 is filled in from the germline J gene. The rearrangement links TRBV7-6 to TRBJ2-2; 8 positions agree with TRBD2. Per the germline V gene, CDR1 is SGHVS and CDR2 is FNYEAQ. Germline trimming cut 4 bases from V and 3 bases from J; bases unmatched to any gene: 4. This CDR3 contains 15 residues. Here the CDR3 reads CASSSPGLDTGELFF. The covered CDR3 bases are TGTGCCAGCAGCTCACCGGGACTAGACACCGGGGAG.

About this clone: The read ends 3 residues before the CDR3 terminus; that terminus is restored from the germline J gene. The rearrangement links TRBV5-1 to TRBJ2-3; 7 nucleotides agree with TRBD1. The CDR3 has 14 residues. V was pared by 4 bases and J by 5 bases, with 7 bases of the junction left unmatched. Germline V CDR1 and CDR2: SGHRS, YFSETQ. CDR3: CASSKNRGEDTQYF. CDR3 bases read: TGCGCCAGCAGCAAGAACAGGGGCGAAGATACG.